One and the same sample provided the 19 T cell receptor beta chains below, sequenced in a study of blood T cell repertoires in COVID-19. Clones were sequenced by immunoSEQ multiplex PCR, and TCRdb holds only the in-frame ones, with some missing. This table holds hundreds of thousands of clones, about nine tenths found once. Sequencing was carried out using peripheral blood. All receptors come from a man aged 55 to 70 who had recovered from COVID-19.

This sequence joins TRBV3-1 (or the pseudogene TRBV3-2) and TRBJ1-4; D is perhaps TRBD1 (6 bases). The germline CDR1 and CDR2 sequences are LGHDT and YNNKEL (reference sequence). V gave up 8 bases and J gave up 10 bases, with 20 bases separating them. CDR3 length: 14 residues. The CDR3, as DNA: TGTGCCAGCCGCCTCAGGGGCGGCACTGGAAAACTGTTTTTT. It codes for CASRLRGGTGKLFF.

The chain carries TRBV6-6 and TRBJ2-7; D call uncertain. The CDR3 length is 12 residues. V was trimmed by 4 bases and J by 6 bases, leaving 10 bases between them. In germline, CDR1 is MNHNY, CDR2 SVGAGI (reference sequence). CDR3 protein: CASSSQVVEQYF. CDR3 bases: TGTGCCAGCAGTTCCCAGGTGGTCGAGCAGTACTTC.

The chain combines TRBV7-6 with TRBJ1-1; 8 bases match TRBD1. Germline V gene data show CDR1 as SGHVS and CDR2 as FNYEAQ. After removal of 5 bases from V and 4 bases from J, the junction contained 9 bases not matched to a gene. This CDR3 has 15 residues. The DNA of the CDR3 is TGTGCCAGCAGCCGCCCCCCGCAGGGGGCCACTGAAGCTTTCTTT. Encoded protein: CASSRPPQGATEAFF.

The rearrangement links TRBV28 to TRBJ1-2; 7 nucleotides line up with TRBD1. This CDR3 is built from 14 residues. Germline assignment: CDR1 MDHEN and CDR2 SYDVKM. After removal of 3 bases from V and 4 bases from J, the junction contained 5 bases not matched to a gene. The CDR3 DNA sequence: TGTGCCAGCAGTTTGGAAAGGGGGCCCTATGGCTACACCTTC. It specifies CASSLERGPYGYTF.

The chain recombines TRBV7-3 with TRBJ2-1; D is perhaps TRBD2 (6 bases). V gave up 4 bases and J gave up 4 bases, with 14 bases separating them. Germline CDR1 and CDR2: SGHTA and FQGTGA. The CDR3 sequence is 15 residues long. CDR3 sequence (DNA): TGTGCCAGCAGCTCTACCGGGAGACTATACAATGAGCAGTTCTTC. This sequence encodes CASSSTGRLYNEQFF.

V gene TRBV5-4 combines with J gene TRBJ1-2; TRBD1 is a possible D gene (5 bases). Germline V gene sequence: CDR1 SGHNT, CDR2 YYREEE (reference sequence). The germline V and J ends were trimmed by 5 bases and 8 bases, with 10 bases remaining between them. The CDR3 spans 11 residues. The CDR3 reads CASRGQRGYTF. The CDR3 DNA reads as TGTGCCAGCAGGGGGCAGAGGGGCTACACCTTC. Variable domain in full (rest from reference TRBV5-4 and TRBJ1-2): ETGVTQSPTHLIKTRGQQVTLRCSSQSGHNTVSWYQQALGQGPQFIFQYYREEENGRGNFPPRFSGLQFPNYSSELNVNALELDDSALYLCASRGQRGYTFGSGTRLTVV.

This chain uses TRBV5-6 with TRBJ2-3; a weak D match, TRBD2 (5 bases). CDR3 length: 14 residues. Germline lookup yields CDR1 SGHDT and CDR2 YYEEEE. Trimming stripped 3 bases from V and 8 bases from J, with 16 bases between. For the CDR3, the DNA is TGTGCCAGCAGCTCCGTGGGAGAGGCAGGTACGCAGTATTTT. As protein: CASSSVGEAGTQYF.

The CDR3 spells CASSRRPESYGYTF. The CDR3 DNA sequence: TGTGCCAGCAGCCGGAGGCCCGAAAGCTATGGCTACACCTTC. The chain couples TRBV6-5 to TRBJ1-2; D not resolved. Germline CDR1 reads MNHEY; CDR2 reads SVGAGI. The CDR3 has 14 residues. The V gene lost 6 bases and the J gene lost 4 bases, with 15 bases spanning the gap.

This clone has only one observation. The chain carries TRBV25-1 and TRBJ2-5, with 8 nucleotides matching TRBD1. Trimming removed 3 bases from V and 0 bases from J; junction bases left unmatched: 9. From germline, CDR1 is MGHDK and CDR2 SYGVNS. There are 17 residues in the CDR3. CDR3 protein: CASSDFAGQANQETQYF. The CDR3 region has the DNA TGTGCCAGCAGTGATTTCGCGGGACAGGCGAACCAAGAGACCCAGTACTTC.

This sequence joins TRBV19 and TRBJ2-3; a weak D match, TRBD1 (8 bases). CDR3 length: 16 residues. In germline, CDR1 is LNHDA, CDR2 SQIVND (reference sequence). V shed 5 bases and J shed 4 bases, with 19 bases lying between them. Here the CDR3 DNA reads TGTGCCAGTAGTTTCCAAGACAGGGGAGGGGCAGATACGCAGTATTTT. This gives the protein CASSFQDRGGADTQYF.

V and J are TRBV11-1 and TRBJ2-4, with D perhaps TRBD2 (6 bases). Germline CDR1 is SGHAT and CDR2 is FQDESV (reference sequence). This CDR3 region has 14 residues. Trimming stripped 2 bases from V and 6 bases from J, with 11 bases between. Here the CDR3 reads CASSLKGTGNIQYF. CDR3 bases: TGTGCCAGCAGCTTAAAGGGGACTGGAAACATTCAGTACTTC.

Only one count was recorded for this clone. This chain links TRBV6-5 with TRBJ1-2; possibly TRBD1 for D (5 bases). Germline CDR1 is MNHEY and CDR2 is SVGAGI. V was cut by 5 bases and J by 7 bases, with 20 bases left in between. The CDR3 has 15 residues. CDR3 loop: CASSQTWGVAGGYTF. The DNA of the CDR3 is TGTGCCAGCAGTCAAACGTGGGGGGTTGCCGGTGGCTACACCTTC.

The chain couples TRBV30 to TRBJ2-1, with D perhaps TRBD2 (6 bases). The CDR3 sequence is 14 residues long. Germline V gene sequence: CDR1 GTSNPN, CDR2 SVGIG (reference sequence). Trimming took 4 bases from V and 7 from J, leaving 17 bases between them. CDR3 sequence: CAWMVAGRINEQFF. Written as DNA, the CDR3 is TGTGCCTGGATGGTTGCGGGACGTATAAATGAGCAGTTCTTC. The whole variable domain, filled in from reference TRBV30 and TRBJ2-1, reads SQTIHQWPATLVQPVGSPLSLECTVEGTSNPNLYWYRQAAGRGLQLLFYSVGIGQISSEVPQNLSASRPQDRQFILSSKKLLLSDSGFYLCAWMVAGRINEQFFGPGTRLTVL.

The V gene is TRBV3-1 (or the pseudogene TRBV3-2), the J gene TRBJ1-2; 7 nucleotides match TRBD1. The V and J ends lost 5 bases and 8 bases, in that order; junction bases with no gene match: 11. This CDR3 is 14 amino acids long. Germline CDR1 is LGHDT and CDR2 is YNNKEL (reference sequence). The CDR3 sequence: CASSFGQEGWGYTF. CDR3 nucleotide sequence: TGTGCCAGCAGCTTTGGACAGGAGGGTTGGGGCTACACCTTC.

This clone was detected once. This chain connects TRBV20-1 to TRBJ1-2; 8 bases match TRBD1. The germline V gene has CDR1 DFQATT and CDR2 SNEGSKA (reference sequence). CDR3 size: 11 residues. The V gene end was trimmed by 4 bases and the J gene end by 8 bases; junction bases not matched to a gene: 3. The CDR3 is CSANRDRGYTF. The CDR3 nucleotides are TGCAGTGCTAACCGGGACAGGGGCTACACCTTC.

The V call is TRBV27, the J call TRBJ2-1; 11 bases fit TRBD1. V gave up 6 bases and J gave up 7 bases; unmatched junction bases: 8. Germline CDR1 MNHEY, CDR2 SMNVEV (reference sequence). The CDR3 covers 15 residues. CDR3 DNA sequence: TGTGCCAGCAGCAGCCTAGGACAGGGGGCGAATGAGCAGTTCTTC. It translates to CASSSLGQGANEQFF.

The count of this clone is one. The rearrangement uses TRBV6-1 and TRBJ2-2, with D perhaps matching TRBD2 (5 bases). Trimming pared 2 bases from V and 7 bases from J, leaving 14 bases between. Germline V gene data show CDR1 as MNHNS and CDR2 as SASEGT. The CDR3 is 15 residues long. As DNA, the CDR3 is TGTGCCAGCAGTGAAACGGGGTACAAGGACGGGGAGCTGTTTTTT. Translated: CASSETGYKDGELFF.

This clone was observed a single time. The chain recombines TRBV28 with TRBJ2-3, with D possibly TRBD1 on 8 matching bases. Germline CDR1 is MDHEN and CDR2 is SYDVKM. This CDR3 region has 15 residues. Trimming pared 7 bases from V and 3 bases from J, leaving 17 bases between. The CDR3 region is CASNGGQGATDTQYF. As DNA, the CDR3 is TGTGCCAGCAACGGGGGGCAGGGGGCAACAGATACGCAGTATTTT.

This clone was detected only once. V and J are TRBV11-2 and TRBJ2-1, with 9 bases fitting TRBD2. With V trimmed by 5 bases and J by 6 bases, 8 bases remained unmatched. Germline loops: CDR1 SGHAT, CDR2 FQNNGV. The CDR3 length is 15 residues. The CDR3: CASSLTSGVPNEQFF. As DNA, the CDR3 is TGTGCCAGCAGCCTGACTAGCGGAGTTCCCAATGAGCAGTTCTTC.